This T cell receptor beta chain was captured by sequencing in a study of cytomegalovirus exposure and HLA in healthy donors. Overall study findings and caveats: As a later analysis showed, a missense DCLRE1C variant was linked to trimming of TCR beta V- and J-genes. Diagnosis of cytomegalovirus status made by the classifier reportedly showed high specificity and sensitivity. Reportedly, TCR beta sequences accurately predicted HLA-A and HLA-B alleles in most subjects. Altogether, 170 or so TCR beta chains were recorded as cytomegalovirus-associated.

The junction had 6 bases not matched to a gene; V was cut back by 1 base and J by 1 base. Germline values: CDR1 LGHNA, CDR2 YSLEER. The CDR3 totals 17 residues. As concerns this clone: The antigen is not known.

The study ran its PCR with 60 Vbeta and 13 Jbeta primers. Assay: immunoSEQ multiplex PCR; the TCRdb copy retains only in-frame clones and omits some. The data contain fewer than 200,000 clones, approximately 80% of them seen just once; the ten biggest clones take up approximately 12%. The sequence was obtained from a man aged 45-60 years in good health and CMV-seropositive. The sample comprised PBMCs. The chain uses TRBV4-3 and TRBJ2-5; 10 nucleotides align to TRBD2. The CDR3 DNA sequence: TGCGCCAGCAGCCAAGGGCTAGCGGGGGCCATCCAAGAGACCCAGTACTTC. Translated, it gives CASSQGLAGAIQETQYF.